This TCR beta chain was obtained from a study of shared clonotypes between healthy human individuals. Findings and caveats of the study: Deeper or shallower sequencing was expected to change how clonotypes are shared among donors. In general, naive subsets displayed greater estimated richness than memory subsets did. Clonotype sharing across a few donors was observed for about 4.8% of naive CD4 clonotypes. Non-shared clonotypes showed lower generation probabilities than clonotypes common to all four donors.

The CDR3 is made up of 13 amino acids. The germline V and J ends were trimmed by 3 bases and 10 bases, with 14 bases remaining between them. Germline loops: CDR1 MNHEY, CDR2 SMNVEV (reference sequence). The data were produced by immunoSEQ multiplex PCR, yet TCRdb's version contains in-frame clones alone and is incomplete. The repertoire holds about 1 million clones, with 65% to 80% as singletons. The sample holds many counts of this clone. Its matching antigen is unknown. V gene TRBV27 combines with J gene TRBJ2-3, with a tentative D call TRBD1 (5 bases). The specimen was memory CD4+ T cells sorted from blood. Specified subset: CD45RA-negative fraction. The sequence was obtained from a man younger than 35 in good health. This chain's CDR3 is CASSFPQTRAQYF. The CDR3 nucleotides read TGTGCCAGCAGTTTCCCGCAAACCAGGGCGCAGTATTTT.